These 17 T cell receptor beta chains share one sample of origin, sequenced in a study of T-cell reconstitution after alpha-beta-depleted transplantation in children. During its preparation, the TCRbeta library received unique molecular identifiers. MiXCR, run by TCRdb on the PCR reads, gives a single entry per CDR3 protein. The profile shows hundreds of thousands of distinct CDR3 sequences, approximately 15% of them singletons. Sequencing was performed on PBMCs, mostly from graft donor cells, taken 360 days after TCRalphabeta/CD19-depleted stem cell transplant. All receptors come from a male patient younger than 18 who had a stem cell transplant for acute lymphoblastic leukemia, so the T cells may come from the graft donor.

In this sample, this clonotype turned up a few times. V usage is TRBV7-9 and J usage is TRBJ2-7; 13 nucleotides agree with TRBD2. J lost 10 bases, V lost 4 bases, and 13 bases had no gene match. This CDR3 contains 16 residues. CDR1 is SEHNR and CDR2 is FQNEAQ in the germline V gene (reference sequence). The CDR3 loop reads CASSSGWTSGSNRQYF. The CDR3 DNA sequence: TGTGCCAGCAGCTCCGGCTGGACTAGCGGGAGTAATAGACAGTACTTC.

This chain links TRBV7-9 with TRBJ2-1; the match to TRBD1 covers 11 bases. Germline V CDR1 and CDR2: SEHNR, FQNEAQ (reference sequence). V was clipped by 5 bases and J by 3 bases; unmatched bases: 6. The CDR3 consists of 16 residues. CDR3 sequence reads: CASSHRTGGFYNEQFF. CDR3 coding DNA: TGTGCCAGCAGCCACCGGACAGGGGGCTTCTACAATGAGCAGTTCTTC.

The rearrangement joins TRBV5-1 to TRBJ2-7, with 10 nucleotides matching TRBD1. V was clipped by 4 bases and J by 2 bases; unmatched bases: 9. Germline V gene lookup returns CDR1 SGHRS and CDR2 YFSETQ. The CDR3 length is 16 residues. CDR3 in amino acids: CASSPLTGGYTYEQYF. The DNA for the CDR3 is TGCGCCAGCAGCCCTTTGACAGGGGGCTATACCTACGAGCAGTACTTC.

J is TRBJ1-2 and V is TRBV29-1, with D uncertain. Germline CDR1 is SQVTM and CDR2 is ANQGSEA. CDR3 length equals 12 residues. CDR3 in amino acids: CVGVGLNYGYTF. The CDR3 bases are TGCGTTGGGGTGGGTCTTAACTATGGCTACACCTTC.

V usage is TRBV3-1 and J usage is TRBJ2-3; TRBD2 matches 13 bases. The CDR3 totals 16 residues. The junction had 8 bases not matched to a gene; V was cut back by 6 bases and J by 5 bases. Germline V lookup: CDR1 LGHDT, CDR2 YNNKEL (reference sequence). CDR3 DNA: TGTGCCAGCAGTCGTCGACTAGCGGGAGGTCTAGATACGCAGTATTTT. Translating gives CASSRRLAGGLDTQYF.

This clonotype has only a few counts. J is TRBJ2-3 and V is TRBV12-3 or TRBV12-4, with D possibly matching TRBD2 (6 bases). V lost 3 bases and J 4 bases, leaving 17 bases between the germline ends. The CDR3 sequence is 16 residues long. The CDR3 region is CASSFTGSLRADTQYF. CDR3 DNA: TGTGCCAGCAGTTTTACCGGGAGCCTTCGGGCAGATACGCAGTATTTT.

Only a few counts were recorded for this clonotype. This rearrangement joins TRBV2 to TRBJ2-7, with TRBD1 identical over 8 bases. Germline CDR1 SNHLY, CDR2 FYNNEI. The J segment lost 1 base and the V segment lost 5 bases, leaving 7 bases of the junction unmatched. The CDR3 has 15 amino acids. The CDR3 DNA is TGTGCCAGCAGTAGAGGGACAGGTTCTTCCTACGAGCAGTACTTC. As protein: CASSRGTGSSYEQYF.

This clonotype was recorded a few times. The V call is TRBV18, the J call TRBJ2-7; 9 bases line up with TRBD1. V shed 6 bases and J 4 bases; nucleotides not matched to a gene: 10. Germline V gives CDR1 KGHSH, CDR2 LQKENI. The CDR3 runs to 15 residues. The DNA for the CDR3 is TGTGCCAGCTCCGACAGGGGGGGAGTGAGGTACGAGCAGTACTTC. This sequence encodes CASSDRGGVRYEQYF.

V gene TRBV27 combines with J gene TRBJ2-5; 8 nucleotides agree with TRBD1. The CDR3 is made up of 15 amino acids. CDR1 and CDR2 (germline): MNHEY, SMNVEV (reference sequence). V shed 5 bases, J shed 3 bases, and the junction held 8 bases outside the gene matches. CDR3 protein: CASSGNRGSKETQYF. CDR3 coding DNA: TGTGCCAGCAGTGGCAACAGGGGGAGCAAAGAGACCCAGTACTTC.

The chain couples TRBV20-1 to TRBJ2-7, with a tentative D call TRBD2 (5 bases). Germline loops: CDR1 DFQATT, CDR2 SNEGSKA (reference sequence). V lost 3 bases, J lost 3 bases, and 12 bases lay in between. The CDR3 spans 13 residues. CDR3 nucleotides: TGCAGTGCTAGTAGAACTAGTGTCTACGAGCAGTACTTC. Translation: CSASRTSVYEQYF.

This clonotype was detected a few times. V gene TRBV5-1 combines with J gene TRBJ2-2, with D perhaps matching TRBD1 (6 bases). The CDR3 totals 18 residues. Deletions cut 3 bases from V and 1 base from J, with 19 bases between. The germline gives CDR1 SGHRS, CDR2 YFSETQ. The CDR3 region has the DNA TGCGCCAGCAGCTCATACCGGGACACTAGATGGAACACCGGGGAGCTGTTTTTT. Its translation is CASSSYRDTRWNTGELFF.

This clonotype was counted a few times. The chain couples TRBV5-1 to TRBJ1-2; 7 nucleotides align to TRBD1. The CDR3 totals 13 residues. Looked up from germline, CDR1 is SGHRS and CDR2 is YFSETQ. V was clipped by 1 base and J by 7 bases; unmatched bases: 4. DNA for the CDR3: TGCGCCAGCAGCTTGACAGGGGCGGTTGGCTACACCTTC. Protein product: CASSLTGAVGYTF.

The chain combines TRBV5-1 with TRBJ1-4, with a possible D match to TRBD1 (5 bases). In germline, CDR1 is SGHRS, CDR2 YFSETQ. V was shortened by 1 base and J by 7 bases, with 17 bases between the two germline ends. The CDR3 spans 16 residues. As DNA, the CDR3 is TGCGCCAGCAGCTTGAGAGGGACTAGCTACCTTGAAAAACTGTTTTTT. This translates into CASSLRGTSYLEKLFF.

This clonotype showed up just a few times. The V and J genes are TRBV7-2 and TRBJ2-1, with D uncertain. The ends were cut back, 4 bases at V and 6 bases at J, with 7 bases in the middle. The CDR3 loop spans 12 amino acids. Germline assignment: CDR1 SGHTA and CDR2 FQGNSA. The CDR3 sequence: CASSSYLNEQFF. DNA for the CDR3: TGTGCCAGCAGCTCCTACCTCAATGAGCAGTTCTTC.

This clonotype was recorded a few times. V and J are TRBV6-2 or TRBV6-3 and TRBJ2-7; D gene ambiguous. The germline gives CDR1 MNHEY, CDR2 SVGEGT. The V and J ends lost 2 bases and 3 bases respectively, with 8 bases between them. The CDR3 runs 13 residues. The CDR3 sequence: CASSYKVLYEQYF. The CDR3 DNA sequence: TGTGCCAGCAGTTACAAGGTCCTCTACGAGCAGTACTTC.

DNA for the CDR3: TGCGCCAGCAGGGTGGCCTCGGCTCGCGAGCAGTACTTC. Translated: CASRVASAREQYF. The rearrangement joins TRBV5-1 to TRBJ2-7; D is undetermined. Germline CDR1 is SGHRS and CDR2 is YFSETQ. CDR3 length: 13 residues. Trimming removed 5 bases from V and 6 bases from J, with 15 bases in between.

This chain connects TRBV6-2 or TRBV6-3 to TRBJ1-5; 7 bases map to TRBD1. This CDR3 spans 15 amino acids. The trim removed 7 bases at V and 7 bases at J, leaving 13 bases unmatched. Germline CDR1 is MNHEY and CDR2 is SVGEGT. As DNA, the CDR3 is TGTGCCAGCACTACGGACAGGCGGAGGCACCAGCCCCAGCATTTT. Translating it yields CASTTDRRRHQPQHF.